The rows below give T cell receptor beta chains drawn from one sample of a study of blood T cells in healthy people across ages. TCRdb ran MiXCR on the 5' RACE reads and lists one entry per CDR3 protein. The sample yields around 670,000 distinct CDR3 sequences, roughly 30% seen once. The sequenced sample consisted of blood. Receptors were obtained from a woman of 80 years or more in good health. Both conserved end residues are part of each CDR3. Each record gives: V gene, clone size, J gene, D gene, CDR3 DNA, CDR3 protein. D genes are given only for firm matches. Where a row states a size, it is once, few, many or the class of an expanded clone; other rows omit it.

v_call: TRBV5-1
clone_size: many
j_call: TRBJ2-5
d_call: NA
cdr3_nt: TGCGCCAGCAGCTTGTTACCAGGGGGGGAGACCCAGTACTTC
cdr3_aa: CASSLLPGGETQYF

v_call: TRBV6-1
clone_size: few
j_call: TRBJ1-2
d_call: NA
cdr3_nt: TGTGCCAGCAGTGAAGTCCTCGCAGCCTTCTTAGCTAACTATGGCTACACCTTC
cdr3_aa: CASSEVLAAFLANYGYTF

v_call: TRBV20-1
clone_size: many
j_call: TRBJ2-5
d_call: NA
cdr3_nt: TGCAGTGCTAGACCCTTCGGATCCGGAGAGACCCAGTACTTC
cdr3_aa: CSARPFGSGETQYF

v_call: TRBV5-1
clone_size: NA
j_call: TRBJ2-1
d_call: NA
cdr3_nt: TGCGCCAGCAGCTTGGAACCGGGACGCGTGAATGAGCAGTTCTTC
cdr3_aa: CASSLEPGRVNEQFF

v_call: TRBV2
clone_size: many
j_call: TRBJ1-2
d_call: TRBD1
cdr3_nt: TGTGCCAGCAGTGAAAATGTAGGGACAGCCCCCGGCTATGGCTACACCTTC
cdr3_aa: CASSENVGTAPGYGYTF

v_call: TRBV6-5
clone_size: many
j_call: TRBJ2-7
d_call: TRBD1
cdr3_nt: TGTGCCAGCAGTGCGTTGGCGACAGGGGGCAACGAGCAGTACTTC
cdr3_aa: CASSALATGGNEQYF

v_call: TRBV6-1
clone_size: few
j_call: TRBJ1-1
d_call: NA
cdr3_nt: TGTGCCGGCACCTTCAGTTGGAACACTGAAGCTTTCTTT
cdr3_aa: CAGTFSWNTEAFF

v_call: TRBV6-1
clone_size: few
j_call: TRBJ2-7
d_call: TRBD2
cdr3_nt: TGTGCCAGCAGTGAAATGGGGGGGAATCCTGGGGATGAGCAGTACTTC
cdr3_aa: CASSEMGGNPGDEQYF

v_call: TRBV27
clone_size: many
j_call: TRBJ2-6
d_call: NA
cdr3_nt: TGTGCCAGCAGGGTGGGATCTGGGGCCAACGTCCTGACTTTC
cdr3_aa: CASRVGSGANVLTF

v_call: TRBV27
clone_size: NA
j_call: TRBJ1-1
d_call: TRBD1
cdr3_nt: TGTGCCAGCAGTTTAACGGGCAGGGGGATAAACACTAAAGCTTTCTTT
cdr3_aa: CASSLTGRGINTKAFF

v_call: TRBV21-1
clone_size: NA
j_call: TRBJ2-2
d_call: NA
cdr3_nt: TGTGCCAGCAGCAAAGGGGTGGGGGGGAACACCGGGGAGCTGTTTTTT
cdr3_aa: CASSKGVGGNTGELFF

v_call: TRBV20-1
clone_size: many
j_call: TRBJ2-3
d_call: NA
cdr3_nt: TGCAGTGCTAGGGGCAGCAGCTACACAGATACGCAGTATTTT
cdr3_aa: CSARGSSYTDTQYF

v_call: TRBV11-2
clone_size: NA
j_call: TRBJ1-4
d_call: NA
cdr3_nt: TGTGCCAGCACCCGGTCGGGCGGGATTAATGAAAAACTGTTTTTT
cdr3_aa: CASTRSGGINEKLFF

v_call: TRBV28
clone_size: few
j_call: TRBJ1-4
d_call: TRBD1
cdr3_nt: TGTGCCAGCAGTACCGGGACAGGGATAAAGGCTAATGAAAAACTGTTTTTT
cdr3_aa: CASSTGTGIKANEKLFF

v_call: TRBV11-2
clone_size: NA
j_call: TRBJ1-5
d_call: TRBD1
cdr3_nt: TGTACCAGCAGCCAGGACAGGGGTAAGCCCCAGCATTTT
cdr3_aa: CTSSQDRGKPQHF

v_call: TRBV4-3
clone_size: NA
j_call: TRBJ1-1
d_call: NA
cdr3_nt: TGCGCCAGCAGCCCGGACAGTTGGGGCACTGAAGCTTTCTTT
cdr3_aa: CASSPDSWGTEAFF

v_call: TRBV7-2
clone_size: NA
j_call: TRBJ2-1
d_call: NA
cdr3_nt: TGTGCCAGCAGCCGAACCGCAGGGGGGCGAGAGACCCAGTTCTTC
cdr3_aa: CASSRTAGGRETQFF

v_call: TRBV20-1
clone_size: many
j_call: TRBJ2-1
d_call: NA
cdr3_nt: TGCAGTGCTAGTGTGTTAGCTGGTAATGAGCAGTTCTTC
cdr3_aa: CSASVLAGNEQFF

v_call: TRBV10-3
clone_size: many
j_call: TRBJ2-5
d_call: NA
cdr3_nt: TGTGCCATCAGTGGTTCTGGGGGGCCGGAGGGGGAGACCCAGTACTTC
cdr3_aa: CAISGSGGPEGETQYF

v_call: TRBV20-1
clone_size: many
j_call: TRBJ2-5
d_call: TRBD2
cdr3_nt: TGCAGTGCTAGAGCTCTCAGCGGGGGGTACCAAGAGACCCAGTACTTC
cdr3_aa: CSARALSGGYQETQYF

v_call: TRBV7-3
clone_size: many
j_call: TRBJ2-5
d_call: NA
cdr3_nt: TGTGCCAGCAGCTCGTACGGGGGTCCAGGAGAGACCCAGTACTTC
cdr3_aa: CASSSYGGPGETQYF

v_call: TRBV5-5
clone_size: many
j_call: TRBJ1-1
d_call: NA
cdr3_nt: TGTGCCAGCAGCTTAGTCCAGGGGACGAACACTGAAGCTTTCTTT
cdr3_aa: CASSLVQGTNTEAFF

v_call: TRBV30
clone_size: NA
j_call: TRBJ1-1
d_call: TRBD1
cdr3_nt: TGTGCCTGGAACAGGGGATTCGGCACTGAAGCTTTCTTT
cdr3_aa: CAWNRGFGTEAFF

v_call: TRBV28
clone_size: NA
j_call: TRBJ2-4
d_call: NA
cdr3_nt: TGTGCCAGCAACCTACCCGGGGAGAGAAACATTCAGTACTTC
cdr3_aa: CASNLPGERNIQYF

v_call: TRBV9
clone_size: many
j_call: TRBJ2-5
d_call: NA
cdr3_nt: TGTGCCAGCAGCGTAGAGGACGGGTCCCAAGAGACCCAGTACTTC
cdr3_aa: CASSVEDGSQETQYF

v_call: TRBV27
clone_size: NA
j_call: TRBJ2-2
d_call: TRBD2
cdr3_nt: TGTGCCAGCAGTTTCGGGGCGGGGGGGCGCACCGGGGAGCTGTTTTTT
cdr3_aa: CASSFGAGGRTGELFF

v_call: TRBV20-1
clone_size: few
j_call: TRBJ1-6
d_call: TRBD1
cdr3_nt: TGCAGTGCTCAAACCCCGGGACAGGGTGATTCACCCCTCCACTTT
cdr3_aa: CSAQTPGQGDSPLHF

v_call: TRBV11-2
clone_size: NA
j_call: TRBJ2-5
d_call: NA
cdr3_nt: TGTGCCAGCAGCGCTCGGGCTGGCCTTGCAGATGAGCAGTACTTC
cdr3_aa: CASSARAGLADEQYF

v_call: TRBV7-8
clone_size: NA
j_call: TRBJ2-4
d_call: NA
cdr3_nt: TGTGCCAGCAGCTCCGGGGATATGAACATAAACATTCAGTACTTC
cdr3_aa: CASSSGDMNINIQYF

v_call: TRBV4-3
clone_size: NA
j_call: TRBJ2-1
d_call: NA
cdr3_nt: TGCGCCAGCAGCCAATACCGACAGGCTTTGCAGCAGTTCTTC
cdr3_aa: CASSQYRQALQQFF

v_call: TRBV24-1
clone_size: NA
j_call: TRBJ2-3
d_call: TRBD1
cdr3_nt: TGTGCCACCAGTAAGACAGGGGTAGCAGATACGCAGTATTTT
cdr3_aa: CATSKTGVADTQYF

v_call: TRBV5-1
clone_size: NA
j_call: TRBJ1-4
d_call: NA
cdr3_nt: TGCGCCAGCAGCTTCGTGGGAGGTAGTGAAAAACTGTTTTTT
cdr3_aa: CASSFVGGSEKLFF

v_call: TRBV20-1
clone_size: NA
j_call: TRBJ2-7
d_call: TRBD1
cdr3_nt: TGCAGTGCTAGTTTGGGACAGGCCTTCGGTCACGAGCAGTACTTC
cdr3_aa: CSASLGQAFGHEQYF

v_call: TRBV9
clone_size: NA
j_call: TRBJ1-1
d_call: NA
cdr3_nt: TGTGCCAGCAGCGTAGGGCGGCGGGGCACTGAAGCTTTCTTT
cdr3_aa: CASSVGRRGTEAFF

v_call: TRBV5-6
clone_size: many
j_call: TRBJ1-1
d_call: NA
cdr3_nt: TGTGCCAGCAGCCCGGGGGAGGGGGAGGGCACGAGGACTGAAGCTTTCTTT
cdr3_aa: CASSPGEGEGTRTEAFF

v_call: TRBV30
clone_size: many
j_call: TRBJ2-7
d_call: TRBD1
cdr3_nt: TGTGCCTGGAGTGCCCCCGGGACAGGATCCTACGAGCAGTACTTC
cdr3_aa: CAWSAPGTGSYEQYF

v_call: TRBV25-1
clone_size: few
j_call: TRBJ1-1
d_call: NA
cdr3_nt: TGTGCCAGCAGTTCCCCCTCCTGGGGGGTAGGGAGAAACACTGAAGCTTTCTTT
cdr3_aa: CASSSPSWGVGRNTEAFF

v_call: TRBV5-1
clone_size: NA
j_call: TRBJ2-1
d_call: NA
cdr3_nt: TGCGCCAGCAGCCTAAGGACGGGCTCCTACAATGAGCAGTTCTTC
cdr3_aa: CASSLRTGSYNEQFF

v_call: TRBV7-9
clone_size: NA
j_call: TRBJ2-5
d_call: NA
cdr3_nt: TGTGCCAGCAGCTCTGGATCCTACCAAGAGACCCAGTACTTC
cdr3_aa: CASSSGSYQETQYF

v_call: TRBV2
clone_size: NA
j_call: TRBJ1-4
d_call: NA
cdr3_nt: TGTGCCAGCAGGCCGGGGTCGGGAGAAAGACTGTTTTTT
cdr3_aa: CASRPGSGERLFF

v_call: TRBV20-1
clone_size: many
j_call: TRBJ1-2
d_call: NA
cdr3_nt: TGCAGTGCTAGAGGTTGGGGGGCACAAGATAACTATGGCTACACCTTC
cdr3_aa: CSARGWGAQDNYGYTF

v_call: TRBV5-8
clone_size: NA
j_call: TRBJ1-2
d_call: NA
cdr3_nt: TGTGCCAGCAGCGAGAATTTATATGGCTACACCTTC
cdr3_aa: CASSENLYGYTF

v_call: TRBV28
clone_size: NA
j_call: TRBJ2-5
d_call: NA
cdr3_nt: TGTGCCAGCAGCATTCAGGGCCGCCAAGAGACCCAGTACTTC
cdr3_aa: CASSIQGRQETQYF

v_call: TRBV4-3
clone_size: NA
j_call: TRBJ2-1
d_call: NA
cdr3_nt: TGCGCCAGCAGCCCTATCGGGGGGCAAGAGACCCAGTTCTTC
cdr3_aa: CASSPIGGQETQFF

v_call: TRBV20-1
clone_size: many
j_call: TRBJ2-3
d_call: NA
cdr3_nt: TGCAGTGCTAGGCTTCGGGAACCGGGCACAGATACGCAGTATTTT
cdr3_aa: CSARLREPGTDTQYF

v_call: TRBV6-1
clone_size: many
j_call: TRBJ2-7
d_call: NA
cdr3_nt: TGTGCCAGCAGTGAATCAAGCTACGAGCAGTACTTC
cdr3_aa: CASSESSYEQYF

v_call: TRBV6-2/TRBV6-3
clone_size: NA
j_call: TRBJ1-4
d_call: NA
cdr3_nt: TGTGCCAGCAGGAACACAGGGAGGGATGAAAAACTGTTTTTT
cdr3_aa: CASRNTGRDEKLFF

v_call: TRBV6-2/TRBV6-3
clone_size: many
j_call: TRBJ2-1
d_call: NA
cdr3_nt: TGTGCCAGCAGCCCCCTGATTGAGCAGTTCTTC
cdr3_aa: CASSPLIEQFF

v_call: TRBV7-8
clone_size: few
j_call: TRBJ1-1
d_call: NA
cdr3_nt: TGTGCCAGCAGCCCCGACGGGGTCGAAGCTTTCTTT
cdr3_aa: CASSPDGVEAFF

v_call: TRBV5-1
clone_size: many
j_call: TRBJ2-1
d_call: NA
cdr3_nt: TGCGCCAGCAGCTCCGGGACACTTAACAATGAGCAGTTCTTC
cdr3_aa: CASSSGTLNNEQFF

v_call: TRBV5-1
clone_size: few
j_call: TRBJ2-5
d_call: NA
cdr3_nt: TGCGCCAGCAGCACACAGGGATGGGGGACCCAGTACTTC
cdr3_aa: CASSTQGWGTQYF

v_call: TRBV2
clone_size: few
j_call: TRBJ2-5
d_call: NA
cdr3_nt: TGTGCCAGCATGGGGCTTCCGGGAACCGAAGAGACCCAGTACTTC
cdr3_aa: CASMGLPGTEETQYF

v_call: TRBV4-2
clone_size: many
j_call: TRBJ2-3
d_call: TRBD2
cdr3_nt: TGTGCCAGCAGCCTACGGACTAGCGGCACAGATACGCAGTATTTT
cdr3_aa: CASSLRTSGTDTQYF

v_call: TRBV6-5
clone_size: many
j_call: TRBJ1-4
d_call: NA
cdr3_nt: TGTGCCAGCAGTTACCGGGACCAAGGAAAACTGTTTTTT
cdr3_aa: CASSYRDQGKLFF

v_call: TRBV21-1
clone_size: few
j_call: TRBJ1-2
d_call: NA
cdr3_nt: TGTGCCAGCAGCAGATCCAGGGGGCTTACGGATGGCTACACCTTC
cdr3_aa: CASSRSRGLTDGYTF

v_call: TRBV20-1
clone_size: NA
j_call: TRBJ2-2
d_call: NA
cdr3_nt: TGCAGTGCTAACCTTGGGGGGGGGGCCACCGGGGAGCTGTTTTTT
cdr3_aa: CSANLGGGATGELFF

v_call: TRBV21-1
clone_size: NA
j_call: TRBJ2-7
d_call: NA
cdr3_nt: TGTGCCAGCAGCAAAGCTCCTAGGGACTTCGACTACTACGAGCAGTACTTC
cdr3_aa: CASSKAPRDFDYYEQYF

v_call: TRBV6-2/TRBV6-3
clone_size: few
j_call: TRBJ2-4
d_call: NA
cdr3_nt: TGTGCCAGCAGTCCAACCCCGGGGGATCTAGCCAAAAACATTCAGTACTTC
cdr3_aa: CASSPTPGDLAKNIQYF